This TCR beta chain originates from a study of T cell responses to AZD1222 COVID-19 vaccine. The CDR3 loop spans 15 amino acids. The V segment lost 5 bases and the J segment 5 bases; nucleotides outside the gene matches: 8. Germline loops: CDR1 LGHNT, CDR2 FRNRAP. This clone is medium-sized by share. Generated by immunoSEQ multiplex PCR, the TCRdb table keeps only in-frame clones and is missing some. The profile shows about 42,000 clones, roughly 88% of them singletons. This receptor was obtained from an adult who received the AZD1222 COVID-19 vaccine. The rearrangement joins TRBV12-5 to TRBJ1-2; 10 bases match TRBD1. Sample: peripheral blood, taken 28 days after the second AZD1222 dose. CDR3 sequence: CASGLGGTGEYGYTF. Here the CDR3 DNA reads TGTGCTAGTGGTCTGGGAGGGACAGGGGAGTATGGCTACACCTTC.